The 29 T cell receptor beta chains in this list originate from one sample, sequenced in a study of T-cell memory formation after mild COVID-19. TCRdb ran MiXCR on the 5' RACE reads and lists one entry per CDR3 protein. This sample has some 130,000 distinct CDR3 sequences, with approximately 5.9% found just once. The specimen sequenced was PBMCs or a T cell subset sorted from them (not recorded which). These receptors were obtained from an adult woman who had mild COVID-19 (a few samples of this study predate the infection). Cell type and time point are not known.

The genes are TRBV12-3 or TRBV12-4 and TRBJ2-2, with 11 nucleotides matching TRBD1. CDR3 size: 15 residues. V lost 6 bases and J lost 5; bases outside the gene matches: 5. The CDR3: CASSPGQGVTGELFF. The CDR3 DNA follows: TGTGCCAGCAGCCCGGGACAGGGGGTGACCGGGGAGCTGTTTTTT.

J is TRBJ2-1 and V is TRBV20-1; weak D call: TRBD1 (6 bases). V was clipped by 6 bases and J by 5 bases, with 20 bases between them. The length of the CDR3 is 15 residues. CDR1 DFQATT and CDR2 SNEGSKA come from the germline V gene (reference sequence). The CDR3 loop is CSAVRTAVTHNEQFF. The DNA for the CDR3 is TGCAGTGCGGTTAGGACAGCTGTTACCCACAATGAGCAGTTCTTC.

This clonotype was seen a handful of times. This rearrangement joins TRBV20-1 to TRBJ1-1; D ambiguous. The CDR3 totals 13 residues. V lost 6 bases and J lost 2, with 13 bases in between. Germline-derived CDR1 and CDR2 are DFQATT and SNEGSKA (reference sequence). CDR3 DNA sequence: TGCAGTGCCAACACTGGGGTAAACACTGAAGCTTTCTTT. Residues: CSANTGVNTEAFF.

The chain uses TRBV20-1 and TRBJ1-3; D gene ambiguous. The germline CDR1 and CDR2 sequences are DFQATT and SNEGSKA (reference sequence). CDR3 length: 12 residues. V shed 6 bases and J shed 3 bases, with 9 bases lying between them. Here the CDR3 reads CSARLSGNTIYF. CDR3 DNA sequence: TGCAGTGCCCGACTCAGTGGAAACACCATATATTTT.

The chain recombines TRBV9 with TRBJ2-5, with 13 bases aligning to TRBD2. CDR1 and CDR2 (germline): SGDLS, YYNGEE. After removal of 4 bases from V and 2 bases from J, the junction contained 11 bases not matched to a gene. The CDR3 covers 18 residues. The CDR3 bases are TGTGCCAGCAGCAAACTACCGGGACTAGCGGGGCCGCAAGAGACCCAGTACTTC. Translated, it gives CASSKLPGLAGPQETQYF.

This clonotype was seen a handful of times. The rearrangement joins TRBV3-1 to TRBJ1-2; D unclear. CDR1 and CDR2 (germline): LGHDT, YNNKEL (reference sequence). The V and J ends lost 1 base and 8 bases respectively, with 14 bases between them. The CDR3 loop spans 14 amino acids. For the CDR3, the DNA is TGTGCCAGCAGCCAAGGTACTTCAATTGGGGGCTACACCTTC. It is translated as CASSQGTSIGGYTF. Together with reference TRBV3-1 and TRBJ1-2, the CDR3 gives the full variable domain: DTAVSQTPKYLVTQMGNDKSIKCEQNLGHDTMYWYKQDSKKFLKIMFSYNNKELIINETVPNRFSPKSPDKAHLNLHINSLELGDSAVYFCASSQGTSIGGYTFGSGTRLTVV.

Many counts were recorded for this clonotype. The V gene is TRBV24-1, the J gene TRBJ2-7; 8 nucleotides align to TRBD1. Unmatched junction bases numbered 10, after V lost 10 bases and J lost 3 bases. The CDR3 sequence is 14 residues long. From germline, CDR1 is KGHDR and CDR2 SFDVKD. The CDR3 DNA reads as TGTGCCACATCGATCGGACAGGGAGACTACGAGCAGTACTTC. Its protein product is CATSIGQGDYEQYF.

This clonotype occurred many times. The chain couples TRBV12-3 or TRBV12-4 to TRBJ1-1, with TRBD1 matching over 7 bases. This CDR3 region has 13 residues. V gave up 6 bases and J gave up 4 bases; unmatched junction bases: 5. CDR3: CASSDAGGTEAFF. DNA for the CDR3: TGTGCCAGCAGCGACGCAGGGGGCACTGAAGCTTTCTTT.

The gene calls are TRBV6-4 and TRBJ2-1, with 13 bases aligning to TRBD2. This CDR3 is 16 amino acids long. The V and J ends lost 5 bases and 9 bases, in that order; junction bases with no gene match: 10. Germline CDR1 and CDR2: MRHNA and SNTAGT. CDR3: CASSSSGLAGVGEQFF. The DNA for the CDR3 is TGTGCCAGCAGTTCATCCGGACTAGCGGGAGTCGGTGAGCAGTTCTTC.

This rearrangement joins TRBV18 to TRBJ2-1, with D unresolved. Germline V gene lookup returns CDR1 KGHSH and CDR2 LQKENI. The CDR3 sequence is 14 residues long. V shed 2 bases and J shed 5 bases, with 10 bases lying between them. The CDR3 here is CASSPGSPHNEQFF. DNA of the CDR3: TGTGCCAGCTCACCAGGCTCGCCTCACAATGAGCAGTTCTTC.

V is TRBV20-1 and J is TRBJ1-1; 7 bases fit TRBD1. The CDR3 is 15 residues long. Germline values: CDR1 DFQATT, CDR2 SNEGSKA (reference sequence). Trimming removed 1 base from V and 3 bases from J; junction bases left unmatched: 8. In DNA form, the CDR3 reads TGCAGTGCTAGAGTGAAGGGGGCCGGGTACACTGAAGCTTTCTTT. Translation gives CSARVKGAGYTEAFF.

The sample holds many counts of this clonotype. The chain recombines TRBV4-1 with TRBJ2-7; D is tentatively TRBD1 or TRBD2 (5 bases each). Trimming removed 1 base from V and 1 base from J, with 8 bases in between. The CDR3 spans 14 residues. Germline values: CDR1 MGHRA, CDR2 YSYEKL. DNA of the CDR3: TGCGCCAGCAGCCAAGGGGACGGGTCCTACGAGCAGTACTTC. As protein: CASSQGDGSYEQYF.

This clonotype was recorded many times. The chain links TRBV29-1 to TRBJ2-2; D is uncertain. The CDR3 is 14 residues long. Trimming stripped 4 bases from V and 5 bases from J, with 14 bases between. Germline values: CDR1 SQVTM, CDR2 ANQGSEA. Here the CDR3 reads CSVVFVVGTGELFF. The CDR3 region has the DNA TGCAGCGTTGTGTTCGTGGTGGGGACCGGGGAGCTGTTTTTT.

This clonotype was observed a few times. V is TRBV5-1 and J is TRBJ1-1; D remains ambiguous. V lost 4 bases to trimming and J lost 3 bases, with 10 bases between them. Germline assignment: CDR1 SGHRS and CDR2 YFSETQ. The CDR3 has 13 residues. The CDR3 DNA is TGCGCCAGCAGCATAGGGCGGCACACTGAAGCTTTCTTT. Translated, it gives CASSIGRHTEAFF.

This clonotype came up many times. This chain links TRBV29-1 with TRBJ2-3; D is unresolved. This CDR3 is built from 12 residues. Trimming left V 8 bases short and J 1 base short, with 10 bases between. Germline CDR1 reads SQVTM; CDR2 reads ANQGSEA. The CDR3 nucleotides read TGCAGCACCATTGCTGGCACAGATACGCAGTATTTT. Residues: CSTIAGTDTQYF.

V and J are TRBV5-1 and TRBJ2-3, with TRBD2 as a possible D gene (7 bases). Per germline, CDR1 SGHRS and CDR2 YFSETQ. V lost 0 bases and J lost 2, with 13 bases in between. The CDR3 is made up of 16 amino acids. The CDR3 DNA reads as TGCGCCAGCAGCTTGGTTGGGCGGGGGCCCACAGATACGCAGTATTTT. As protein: CASSLVGRGPTDTQYF.

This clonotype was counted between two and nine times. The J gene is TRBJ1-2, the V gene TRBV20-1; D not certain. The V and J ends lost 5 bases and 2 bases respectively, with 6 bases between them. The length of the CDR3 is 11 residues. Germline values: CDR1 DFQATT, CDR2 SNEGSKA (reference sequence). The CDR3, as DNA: TGCAGTGCTCGCAGCAACTATGGCTACACCTTC. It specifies CSARSNYGYTF.

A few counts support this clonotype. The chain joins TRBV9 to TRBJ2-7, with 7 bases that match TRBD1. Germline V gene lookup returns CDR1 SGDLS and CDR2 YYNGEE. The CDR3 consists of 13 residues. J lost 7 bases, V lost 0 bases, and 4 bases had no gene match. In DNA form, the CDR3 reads TGTGCCAGCAGCGTAGGGACAGGCAGGGAGCAGTACTTC. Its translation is CASSVGTGREQYF.

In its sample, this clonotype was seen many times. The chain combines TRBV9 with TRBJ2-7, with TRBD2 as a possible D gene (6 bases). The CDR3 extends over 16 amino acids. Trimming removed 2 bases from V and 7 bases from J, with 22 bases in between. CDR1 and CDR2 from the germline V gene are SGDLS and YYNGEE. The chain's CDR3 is CASSVRPGLPWGEQYF. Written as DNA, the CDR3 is TGTGCCAGCAGCGTTCGCCCGGGACTCCCTTGGGGAGAGCAGTACTTC.

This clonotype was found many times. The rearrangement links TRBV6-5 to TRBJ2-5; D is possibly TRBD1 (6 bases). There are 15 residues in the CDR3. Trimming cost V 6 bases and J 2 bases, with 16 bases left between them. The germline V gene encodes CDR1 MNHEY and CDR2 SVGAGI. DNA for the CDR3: TGTGCCAGCAGGACTACTTGGGGGCGTCAAGAGACCCAGTACTTC. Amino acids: CASRTTWGRQETQYF.

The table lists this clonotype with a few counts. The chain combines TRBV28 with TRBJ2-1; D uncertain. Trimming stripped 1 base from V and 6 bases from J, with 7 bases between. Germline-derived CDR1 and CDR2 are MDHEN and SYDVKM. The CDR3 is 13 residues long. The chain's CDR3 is CASSLSASNEQFF. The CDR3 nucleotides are TGTGCCAGCAGTTTATCGGCTAGCAATGAGCAGTTCTTC.

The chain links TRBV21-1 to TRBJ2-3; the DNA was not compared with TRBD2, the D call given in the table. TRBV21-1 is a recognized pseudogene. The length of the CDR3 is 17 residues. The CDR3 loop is CASSKGGRADGTDTQYF. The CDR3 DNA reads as TGTGCCAGCAGCAAAGGGGGGAGGGCGGATGGTACAGATACGCAGTATTTT.

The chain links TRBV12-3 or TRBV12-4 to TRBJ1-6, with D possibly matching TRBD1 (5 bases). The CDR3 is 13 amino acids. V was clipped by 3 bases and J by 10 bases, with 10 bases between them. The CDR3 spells CASSLGRESPLHF. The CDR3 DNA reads TGTGCCAGCAGTTTGGGCAGGGAATCACCCCTCCACTTT.

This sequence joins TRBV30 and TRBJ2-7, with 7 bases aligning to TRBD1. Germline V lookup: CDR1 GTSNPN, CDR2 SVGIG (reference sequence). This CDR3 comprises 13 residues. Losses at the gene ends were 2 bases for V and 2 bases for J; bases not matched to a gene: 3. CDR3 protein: CAWSRGGPYEQYF. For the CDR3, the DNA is TGTGCCTGGAGTAGAGGGGGCCCCTACGAGCAGTACTTC.

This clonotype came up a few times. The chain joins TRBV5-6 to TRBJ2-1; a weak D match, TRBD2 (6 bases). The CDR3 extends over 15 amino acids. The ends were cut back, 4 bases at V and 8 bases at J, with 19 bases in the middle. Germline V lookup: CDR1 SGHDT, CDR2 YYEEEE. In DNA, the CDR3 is TGTGCCAGCAGCAGATATGGGGCGAGGGAGGATGAGCAGTTCTTC. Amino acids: CASSRYGAREDEQFF.

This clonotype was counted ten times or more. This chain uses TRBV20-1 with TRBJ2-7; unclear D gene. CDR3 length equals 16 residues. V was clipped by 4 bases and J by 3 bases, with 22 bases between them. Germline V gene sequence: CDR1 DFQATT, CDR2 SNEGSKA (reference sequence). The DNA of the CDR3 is TGCAGTGCTAAGGATCTTGCACCCAGAACCCTCTACGAGCAGTACTTC. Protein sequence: CSAKDLAPRTLYEQYF.

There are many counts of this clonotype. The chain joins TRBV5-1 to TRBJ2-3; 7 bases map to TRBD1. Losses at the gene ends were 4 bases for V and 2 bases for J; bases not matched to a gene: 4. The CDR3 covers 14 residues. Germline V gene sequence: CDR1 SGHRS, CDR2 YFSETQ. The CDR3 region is CASSPGTATDTQYF. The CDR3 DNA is TGCGCCAGCAGCCCTGGGACAGCCACAGATACGCAGTATTTT.

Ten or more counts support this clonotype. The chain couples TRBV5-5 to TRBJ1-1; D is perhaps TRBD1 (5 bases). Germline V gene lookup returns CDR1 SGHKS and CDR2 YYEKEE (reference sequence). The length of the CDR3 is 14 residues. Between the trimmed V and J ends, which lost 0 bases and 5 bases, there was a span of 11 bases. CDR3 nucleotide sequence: TGTGCCAGCAGCTTGGAAGACAGAGGGACTGAAGCTTTCTTT. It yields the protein CASSLEDRGTEAFF.

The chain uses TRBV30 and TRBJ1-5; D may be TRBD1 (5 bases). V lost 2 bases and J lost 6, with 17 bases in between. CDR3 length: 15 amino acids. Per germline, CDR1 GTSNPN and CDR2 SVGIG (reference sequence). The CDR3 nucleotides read TGTGCCTGGAGTCCACCGGGGACCGTGGTTCAGCCCCAGCATTTT. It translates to CAWSPPGTVVQPQHF.